This TCR beta chain was observed in a study of response to subunit inactivated influenza vaccine. This clonotype showed up just a few times. Its antigen is not identified. In germline, CDR1 is MDHEN, CDR2 SYDVKM. The CDR3 loop spans 17 amino acids. The junction had 7 bases not matched to a gene; V was cut back by 1 base and J by 7 bases. TCRdb reanalysed the RT-PCR reads using MiXCR and keeps one entry per CDR3 protein. The repertoire has roughly 180,000 distinct CDR3 sequences, about 10% of them found once; the top ten carry roughly 11%. General observations from the study: Few new T cells, the authors suggested, are recruited by each seasonal influenza vaccination.

The chain recombines TRBV28 with TRBJ2-2; 12 bases align to TRBD2. This specimen was non-naive T cells sorted from PBMCs, taken on the day of vaccination. This TCR came from a man in his fifties who received an inactivated influenza vaccine. This CDR3 is CASSLSWTSGKVGELFF. The CDR3, as DNA: TGTGCCAGCAGTTTATCCTGGACTAGCGGGAAGGTCGGGGAGCTGTTTTTT. Using reference TRBV28 and TRBJ2-2 for the parts outside the CDR3, the full variable domain is DVKVTQSSRYLVKRTGEKVFLECVQDMDHENMFWYRQDPGLGLRLIYFSYDVKMKEKGDIPEGYSVSREKKERFSLILESASTNQTSMYLCASSLSWTSGKVGELFFGEGSRLTVL.